These 2 T cell receptor beta chains were all obtained from the same sample, sequenced in a study of T cell responses to AZD1222 COVID-19 vaccine. The repertoire was sequenced with immunoSEQ multiplex PCR; TCRdb's copy has only in-frame clones and lacks some. The table includes around 100,000 clones, just under 90% detected once. The material was peripheral blood, obtained on day 0 of AZD1222 vaccination. These receptors originate from an adult in good health.

This clone has just a few counts. The chain employs TRBV2 and TRBJ1-1, with a weak D call TRBD1 (6 bases). V gave up 9 bases and J gave up 1 base, with 15 bases separating them. This CDR3 has 14 residues. The germline CDR1 and CDR2 sequences are SNHLY and FYNNEI. The CDR3 region is CASSLDSWNTEAFF. The CDR3 nucleotides are TGTGCCAGTTCCCTGGACAGTTGGAACACTGAAGCTTTCTTT.

V and J are TRBV9 and TRBJ2-7; D is ambiguous. This CDR3 contains 14 residues. The germline gives CDR1 SGDLS, CDR2 YYNGEE. V lost 0 bases, J lost 3 bases, and 10 bases lay in between. The CDR3 spells CASSVAVGSYEQYF. In DNA, the CDR3 is TGTGCCAGCAGCGTAGCGGTGGGTAGCTACGAGCAGTACTTC.